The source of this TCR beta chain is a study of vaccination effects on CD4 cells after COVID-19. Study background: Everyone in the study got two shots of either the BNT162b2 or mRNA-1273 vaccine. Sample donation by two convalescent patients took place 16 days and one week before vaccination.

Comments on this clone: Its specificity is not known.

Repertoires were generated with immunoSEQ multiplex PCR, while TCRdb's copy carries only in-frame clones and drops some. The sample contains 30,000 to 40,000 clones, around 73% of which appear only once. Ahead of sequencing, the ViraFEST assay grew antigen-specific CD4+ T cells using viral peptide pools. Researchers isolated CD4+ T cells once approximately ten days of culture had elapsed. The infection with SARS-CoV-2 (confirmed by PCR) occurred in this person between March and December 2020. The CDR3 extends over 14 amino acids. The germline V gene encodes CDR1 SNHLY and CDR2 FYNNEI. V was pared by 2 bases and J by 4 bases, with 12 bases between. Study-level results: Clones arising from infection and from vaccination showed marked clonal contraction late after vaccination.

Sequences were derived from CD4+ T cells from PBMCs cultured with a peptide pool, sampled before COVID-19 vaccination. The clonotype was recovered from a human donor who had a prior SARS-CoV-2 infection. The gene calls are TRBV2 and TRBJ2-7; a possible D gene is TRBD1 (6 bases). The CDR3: CASSEQGSEYEQYF. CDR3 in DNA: TGTGCCAGCAGTGAACAGGGGTCGGAGTACGAGCAGTACTTC.